Presented here are 18 T cell receptor beta chains from one specimen sequenced in a study of blood T cell repertoires in COVID-19. Repertoires were generated with immunoSEQ multiplex PCR, while TCRdb's copy carries only in-frame clones and drops some. The sample has some 70,000 clones, roughly 71% seen once. Sequences were obtained from peripheral blood. The receptors derive from a man between 60 and 75 years old with COVID-19, enrolled during active disease.

The rearrangement links TRBV30 to TRBJ1-2, with 7 nucleotides matching TRBD1. There are 15 residues in the CDR3. The germline gives CDR1 GTSNPN, CDR2 SVGIG (reference sequence). Trimming took 3 bases from V and 4 from J; bases not matched to a gene: 11. Written as DNA, the CDR3 is TGTGCCTGGAGCCCCTCGGGACAGATAATCTATGGCTACACCTTC. It specifies CAWSPSGQIIYGYTF.

This clone came up a few times. V usage is TRBV5-5 and J usage is TRBJ1-1, with D unresolved. CDR1 is SGHKS, CDR2 YYEKEE, per germline (reference sequence). V was shortened by 0 bases and J by 0 bases, with 6 bases between the two germline ends. The CDR3 extends over 14 amino acids. The CDR3 nucleotides are TGTGCCAGCAGCTTGGGGGAGCTGAACACTGAAGCTTTCTTT. Translated: CASSLGELNTEAFF.

This clone was counted only a few times. The V gene is TRBV11-2, the J gene TRBJ2-7, with TRBD1 as a possible D gene (6 bases). The CDR3 has 13 residues. Per germline, CDR1 SGHAT and CDR2 FQNNGV. V was pared by 5 bases and J by 4 bases, with 12 bases between. The CDR3 protein is CASSPRTVYEQYF. In nucleotides, the CDR3 is TGTGCCAGCAGCCCTAGGACAGTTTACGAGCAGTACTTC.

The chain carries TRBV10-3 and TRBJ1-6, with 9 bases fitting TRBD1. Trimming removed 2 bases from V and 7 bases from J; junction bases left unmatched: 3. CDR1 and CDR2 (germline): ENHRY, SYGVKD. There are 15 residues in the CDR3. The CDR3 loop is CAISETGGSNSPLHF. As DNA, the CDR3 is TGTGCCATCAGTGAGACAGGGGGCTCAAATTCACCCCTCCACTTT.

V usage is TRBV29-1 and J usage is TRBJ2-7; a possible D gene is TRBD2 (6 bases). Germline V lookup: CDR1 SQVTM, CDR2 ANQGSEA. The CDR3 loop spans 11 amino acids. The V end lost 6 bases, the J end lost 3 bases, and 9 bases lay between the germline ends. The CDR3 loop is CSVDGGYEQYF. CDR3 in DNA: TGCAGCGTCGACGGGGGCTACGAGCAGTACTTC.

The V and J genes are TRBV28 and TRBJ2-3; the match to TRBD1 covers 10 bases. The germline V gene has CDR1 MDHEN and CDR2 SYDVKM. The CDR3 is made up of 15 amino acids. Trimming at V came to 1 base and at J to 8 bases, leaving 6 bases not matched to a gene. The CDR3 DNA reads TGTGCCAGCAGTTTATTGACAGGGGGCGGCTTTACGCAGTATTTT. It specifies CASSLLTGGGFTQYF.

The chain uses TRBV10-2 and TRBJ1-1, with a tentative D call TRBD1 (6 bases). The CDR3 is made up of 12 amino acids. V was clipped by 2 bases and J by 8 bases, with 9 bases between them. The V gene's germline CDR1 is WSHSY and CDR2 SAAADI. CDR3 sequence reads: CASSEKDREAFF. In DNA form, the CDR3 reads TGCGCCAGCAGTGAGAAAGACAGGGAAGCTTTCTTT.

This clone was counted only a few times. The rearrangement links TRBV6-4 to TRBJ2-1; 9 bases are shared with TRBD1. V shed 1 base and J 8 bases; nucleotides not matched to a gene: 3. The CDR3 has 14 residues. The germline V gene has CDR1 MRHNA and CDR2 SNTAGT. In DNA form, the CDR3 reads TGTGCCAGCAGTGACTGGGACAGGGCGGATGAGCAGTTCTTC. Encoded protein: CASSDWDRADEQFF.

V is TRBV7-9 and J is TRBJ1-6, with 11 bases that match TRBD1. Trimming cost V 5 bases and J 8 bases; bases outside gene matches: 5. Germline V gives CDR1 SEHNR, CDR2 FQNEAQ (reference sequence). The CDR3 consists of 15 residues. CDR3 in DNA: TGTGCCAGCAGCCACCGGGACAGGGGGTATTCACCCCTCCACTTT. It encodes CASSHRDRGYSPLHF.

The CDR3 spells CASSFLRLGDNSPLHF. The CDR3, as DNA: TGTGCCAGCAGCTTTTTACGCCTCGGTGATAATTCACCCCTCCACTTT. The V gene is TRBV11-2, the J gene TRBJ1-6, with D hard to call. Germline CDR1 is SGHAT and CDR2 is FQNNGV. This CDR3 comprises 16 residues. Trimming shortened V by 3 bases and J by 5 bases, and 14 bases separated the two germline ends.

V is TRBV9 and J is TRBJ2-7; possible D gene TRBD2, 7 bases. CDR1 and CDR2 from the germline V gene are SGDLS and YYNGEE. The CDR3 runs to 15 residues. V shed 4 bases and J shed 6 bases, with 20 bases lying between them. DNA for the CDR3: TGTGCCAGCAGCTTGGGGGGGGCAAGTGGTGGCGAGCAGTACTTC. It encodes CASSLGGASGGEQYF.

V is TRBV9 and J is TRBJ2-1, with D possibly TRBD2 on 6 matching bases. The germline gives CDR1 SGDLS, CDR2 YYNGEE. V was cut by 3 bases and J by 6 bases, with 19 bases left in between. This CDR3 has 16 residues. CDR3 nucleotide sequence: TGTGCCAGCAGCGGGATAGGAGGGGTCCAAGGCAATGAGCAGTTCTTC. This gives the protein CASSGIGGVQGNEQFF.

The chain carries TRBV3-1 (or the pseudogene TRBV3-2) and TRBJ2-5; 10 positions agree with TRBD2. The CDR3 spans 17 residues. The J segment lost 1 base and the V segment lost 0 bases, leaving 5 bases of the junction unmatched. CDR1 is LGHDT and CDR2 is YNNKEL in the germline V gene (reference sequence). CDR3 nucleotide sequence: TGTGCCAGCAGCCAAGATAAGGGGACTAGCGTCCAAGAGACCCAGTACTTC. This encodes CASSQDKGTSVQETQYF.

This rearrangement joins TRBV18 to TRBJ1-1; D may be TRBD1 (5 bases). V dropped 5 bases and J dropped 10 bases, with 20 bases sitting between them. This CDR3 has 14 amino acids. CDR1 is KGHSH, CDR2 LQKENI, per germline. The CDR3 sequence is CASSALRGRGVAFF. The CDR3 region has the DNA TGTGCCAGCTCAGCCTTGCGGGGGAGAGGAGTAGCTTTCTTT.

The V and J genes are TRBV2 and TRBJ2-1, with TRBD1 matching 8 bases. With 4 bases clipped from V and 2 bases from J, the junction kept 4 bases outside the gene matches. This CDR3 region has 15 residues. Germline lookup yields CDR1 SNHLY and CDR2 FYNNEI. The CDR3 nucleotides read TGTGCCAGCAGTGCTTCAGGGGGCGCCTACAATGAGCAGTTCTTC. Protein: CASSASGGAYNEQFF.

A few counts support this clone. This rearrangement joins TRBV4-1 to TRBJ2-2; 7 nucleotides agree with TRBD1. The CDR3 is 13 amino acids. V gave up 5 bases and J gave up 5 bases; unmatched junction bases: 2. The germline gives CDR1 MGHRA, CDR2 YSYEKL. The chain's CDR3 is CASSSRGTGELFF. The CDR3 DNA reads TGCGCCAGCAGCTCCAGGGGGACCGGGGAGCTGTTTTTT.

This clone was detected only once. The V gene is TRBV12-5, the J gene TRBJ2-2, with D maybe TRBD2 (6 bases). From germline, CDR1 is LGHNT and CDR2 FRNRAP. The CDR3 runs 15 residues. Trimming removed 2 bases from V and 4 bases from J, with 11 bases in between. CDR3 in DNA: TGTGCTAGTGGTTTGTCTAGCGTCATCACCGGGGAGCTGTTTTTT. Translated: CASGLSSVITGELFF.

V usage is TRBV7-6 and J usage is TRBJ2-3; TRBD2 agrees at 7 bases. Trimming at V came to 6 bases and at J to 3 bases, leaving 9 bases not matched to a gene. Germline V gene sequence: CDR1 SGHVS, CDR2 FNYEAQ. The CDR3 extends over 15 amino acids. In DNA form, the CDR3 reads TGTGCCAGCAGGGATTATAAGGGAGGGACAGATACGCAGTATTTT. This gives the protein CASRDYKGGTDTQYF.